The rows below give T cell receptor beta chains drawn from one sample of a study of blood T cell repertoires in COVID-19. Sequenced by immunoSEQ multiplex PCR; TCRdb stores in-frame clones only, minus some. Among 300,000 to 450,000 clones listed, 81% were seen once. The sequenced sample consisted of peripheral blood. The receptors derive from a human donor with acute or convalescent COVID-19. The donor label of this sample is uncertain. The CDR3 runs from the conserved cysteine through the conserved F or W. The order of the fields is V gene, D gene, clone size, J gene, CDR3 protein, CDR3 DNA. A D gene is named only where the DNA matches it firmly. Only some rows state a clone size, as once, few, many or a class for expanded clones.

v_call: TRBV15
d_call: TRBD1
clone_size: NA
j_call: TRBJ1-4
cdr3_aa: CATSRRTGGEKLFF
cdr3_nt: TGTGCCACCAGCAGACGGACAGGTGGAGAAAAACTGTTTTTT

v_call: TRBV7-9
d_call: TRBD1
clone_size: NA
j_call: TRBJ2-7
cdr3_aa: CASSPSTGGYYEQYF
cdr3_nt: TGTGCCAGCAGCCCAAGTACAGGGGGCTACTACGAGCAGTACTTC

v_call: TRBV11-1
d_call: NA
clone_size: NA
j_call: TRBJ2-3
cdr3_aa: CASSLVGGNTDTQYF
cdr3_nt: TGTGCCAGCAGCTTAGTGGGGGGTAATACAGATACGCAGTATTTT

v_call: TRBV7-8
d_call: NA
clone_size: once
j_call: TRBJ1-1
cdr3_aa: CASSSSLRQLNTEAFF
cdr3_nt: TGTGCCAGCAGCTCGAGTCTTAGACAGTTGAACACTGAAGCTTTCTTT

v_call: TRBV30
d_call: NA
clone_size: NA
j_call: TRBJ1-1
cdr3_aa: CAWSGGIGQGGVGTAFF
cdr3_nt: TGTGCCTGGAGCGGGGGTATCGGGCAGGGTGGCGTAGGGACGGCTTTCTTT

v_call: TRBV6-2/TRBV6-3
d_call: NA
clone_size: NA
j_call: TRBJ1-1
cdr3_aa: CASSSSVRTNTEAFF
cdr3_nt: TGTGCCAGCAGTTCCTCCGTACGAACTAACACTGAAGCTTTCTTT

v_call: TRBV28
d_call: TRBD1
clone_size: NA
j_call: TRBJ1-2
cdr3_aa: CASRGPRQGDYGYTF
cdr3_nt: TGTGCCAGCAGGGGCCCACGACAGGGCGACTATGGCTACACCTTC

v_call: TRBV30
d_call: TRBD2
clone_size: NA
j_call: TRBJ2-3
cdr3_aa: CAWSSGSTDTQYF
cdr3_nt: TGTGCCTGGTCTAGCGGAAGCACAGATACGCAGTATTTT

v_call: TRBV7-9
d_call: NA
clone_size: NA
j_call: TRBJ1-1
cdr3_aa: CASSLSRLNTEAFF
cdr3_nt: TGTGCCAGCAGCTTAAGCAGGTTGAACACTGAAGCTTTCTTT

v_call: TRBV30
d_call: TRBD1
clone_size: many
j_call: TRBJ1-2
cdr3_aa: CAFQRTGVSYGYTF
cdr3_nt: TGTGCCTTCCAGCGAACAGGGGTGAGCTATGGCTACACCTTC

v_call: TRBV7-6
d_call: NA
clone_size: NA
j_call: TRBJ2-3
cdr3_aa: CASSLGAGSGTDTQYF
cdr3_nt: TGTGCCAGCAGCTTAGGGGCAGGGTCTGGCACAGATACGCAGTATTTT

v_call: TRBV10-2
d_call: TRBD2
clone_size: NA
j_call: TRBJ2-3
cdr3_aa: CASSETGGADTQYF
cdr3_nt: TGCGCCAGCAGTGAGACGGGAGGGGCAGATACGCAGTATTTT

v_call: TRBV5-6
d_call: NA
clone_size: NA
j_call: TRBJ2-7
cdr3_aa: CASSPDKAYEQYF
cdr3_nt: TGTGCCAGCAGCCCCGACAAAGCCTACGAGCAGTACTTC

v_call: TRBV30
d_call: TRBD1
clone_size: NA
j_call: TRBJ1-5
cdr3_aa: CAWSKGALNQPQHF
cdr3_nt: TGTGCCTGGAGTAAGGGGGCGCTTAATCAGCCCCAGCATTTT

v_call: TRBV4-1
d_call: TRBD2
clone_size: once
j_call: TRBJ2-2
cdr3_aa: CASSPLGLAGVRELFF
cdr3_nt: TGCGCCAGCAGCCCACTGGGGCTAGCGGGAGTCCGGGAGCTGTTTTTT

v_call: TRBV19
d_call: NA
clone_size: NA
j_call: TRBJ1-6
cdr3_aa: CASSRAHNSPLHF
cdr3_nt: TGTGCCAGTTCGAGGGCCCATAATTCACCCCTCCACTTT

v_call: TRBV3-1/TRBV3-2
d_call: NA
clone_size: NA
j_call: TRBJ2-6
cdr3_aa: CASSFRGSGANVLTF
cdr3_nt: TGTGCCAGCAGCTTCAGGGGCTCTGGGGCCAACGTCCTGACTTTC

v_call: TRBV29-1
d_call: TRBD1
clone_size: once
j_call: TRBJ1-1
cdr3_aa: CSVTGQGTMNTEAFF
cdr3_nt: TGCAGCGTAACGGGACAGGGGACTATGAACACTGAAGCTTTCTTT

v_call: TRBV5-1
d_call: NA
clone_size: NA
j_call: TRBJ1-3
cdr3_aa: CASSLSGGGSGNTIYF
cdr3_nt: TGCGCCAGCAGCTTGTCCGGGGGAGGATCTGGAAACACCATATATTTT

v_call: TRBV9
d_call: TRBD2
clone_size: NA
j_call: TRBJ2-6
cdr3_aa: CASTRGVGSGANVLTF
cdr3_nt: TGTGCCAGCACGCGGGGGGTGGGCTCTGGGGCCAACGTCCTGACTTTC

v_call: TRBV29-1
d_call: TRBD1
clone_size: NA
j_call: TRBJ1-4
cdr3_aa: CSVFDRGREKLFF
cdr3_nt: TGCAGCGTTTTTGACAGGGGTCGTGAAAAACTGTTTTTT

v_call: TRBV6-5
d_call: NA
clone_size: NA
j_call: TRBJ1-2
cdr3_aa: CASSKLLGSQYGYTF
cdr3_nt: TGTGCCAGCAGTAAGCTCCTAGGTAGTCAGTATGGCTACACCTTC

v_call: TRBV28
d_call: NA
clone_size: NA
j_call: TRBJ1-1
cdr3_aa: CASLRAMNTEAFF
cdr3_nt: TGTGCCAGTCTAAGAGCCATGAACACTGAAGCTTTCTTT

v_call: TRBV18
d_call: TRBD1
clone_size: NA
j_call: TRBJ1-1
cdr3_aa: CASSLDRVNTEAFF
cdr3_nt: TGTGCCAGCTCACTGGACAGGGTGAACACTGAAGCTTTCTTT

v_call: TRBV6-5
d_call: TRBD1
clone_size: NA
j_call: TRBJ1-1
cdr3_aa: CASSYDRGTNTEAFF
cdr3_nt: TGTGCCAGCAGTTATGACAGGGGCACGAACACTGAAGCTTTCTTT

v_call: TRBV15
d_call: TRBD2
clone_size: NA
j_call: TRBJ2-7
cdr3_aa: CATSSRLAEYEQYF
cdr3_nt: TGTGCCACCAGCAGCAGACTAGCAGAATACGAGCAGTACTTC

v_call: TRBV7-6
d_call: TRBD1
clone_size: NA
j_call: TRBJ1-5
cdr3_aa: CASSFGTGRNQPQHF
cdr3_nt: TGTGCCAGCAGCTTTGGGACAGGGCGGAATCAGCCCCAGCATTTT

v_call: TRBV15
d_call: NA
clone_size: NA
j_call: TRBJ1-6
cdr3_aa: CATSRLQGSWNSPLHF
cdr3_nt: TGTGCCACCAGCAGACTGCAGGGATCGTGGAATTCACCCCTCCACTTT

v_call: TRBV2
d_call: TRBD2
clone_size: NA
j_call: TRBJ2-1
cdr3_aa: CATSSGRVGEQFF
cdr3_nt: TGTGCCACCTCTAGCGGGAGAGTTGGTGAGCAGTTCTTC

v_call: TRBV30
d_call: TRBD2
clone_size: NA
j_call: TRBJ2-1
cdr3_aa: CAWKGLADEQFF
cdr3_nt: TGTGCCTGGAAAGGGCTAGCGGATGAGCAGTTCTTC

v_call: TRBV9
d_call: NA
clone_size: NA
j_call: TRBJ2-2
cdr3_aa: CASSVVPEAGELFF
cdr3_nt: TGTGCCAGCAGCGTAGTGCCTGAGGCCGGGGAGCTGTTTTTT

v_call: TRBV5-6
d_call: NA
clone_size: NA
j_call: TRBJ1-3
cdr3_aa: CASSLNRGIGNTIYF
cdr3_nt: TGTGCCAGCAGCTTGAACCGAGGGATCGGAAACACCATATATTTT